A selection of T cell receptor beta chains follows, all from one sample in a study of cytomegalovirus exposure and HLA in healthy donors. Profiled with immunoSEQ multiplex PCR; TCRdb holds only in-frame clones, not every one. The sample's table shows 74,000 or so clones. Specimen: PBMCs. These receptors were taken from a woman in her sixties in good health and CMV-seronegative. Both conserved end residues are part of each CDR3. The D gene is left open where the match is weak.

TGTGCCAGCAGTCTGGCGGTCAGCACAGATACGCAGTATTTT CASSLAVSTDTQYF TRBJ2-3 TRBV2 NA
TGTGCCAGCAGCCCCTCTGGCGGGAGGTTCCACGAGCAGTACTTC CASSPSGGRFHEQYF TRBJ2-7 TRBV7-2 TRBD2
TGTGCCAGCAGCCTCCCGCGGGGGCGGTTGGACGAGCAGTACTTC CASSLPRGRLDEQYF TRBJ2-7 TRBV5-5 NA
TGTGCCAGCAGTTGGGGGACGGTAGCGGGAGCTCATACGCAGTATTTT CASSWGTVAGAHTQYF TRBJ2-3 TRBV28 TRBD2
TGCAGCGGACACGGACTAGCGGGCTACCAAGAGACCCAGTACTTC CSGHGLAGYQETQYF TRBJ2-5 TRBV29-1 TRBD2
TGTGCCAGTTCAAGGGAGGGGGTCTACGAGCAGTACTTC CASSREGVYEQYF TRBJ2-7 TRBV28 NA
TGTGCCAGCAGCTCCCCCTCGGGACAGGGCAAACACTCTGGAAACACCATATATTTT CASSSPSGQGKHSGNTIYF TRBJ1-3 TRBV5-6 TRBD1
TGTGCCAGCAGTTTAAGGGGGGGTACGCAGTATTTT CASSLRGGTQYF TRBJ2-3 TRBV27 NA
TGTGCCAGCAGCCAAGAAGGGGGACCCGGGACAATGAACACCGGGGAGCTGTTTTTT CASSQEGGPGTMNTGELFF TRBJ2-2 TRBV4-2 NA
TGTGCCAGCAGTTCTTACGAGCAGTACTTC CASSSYEQYF TRBJ2-7 TRBV27 NA
TGTGCCAGCAGCGCCCTCTCGGGGGGTCAGGGTGACTATGGCTACACCTTC CASSALSGGQGDYGYTF TRBJ1-2 TRBV9 NA
TGTGCCAGTGCGAGACAGGCCTCTAATCAGCCCCAGCATTTT CASARQASNQPQHF TRBJ1-5 TRBV19 NA
TGTGCCAGCAGCTTAGTGATGGCACACACCATATATTTT CASSLVMAHTIYF TRBJ1-3 TRBV11-2 NA
TGTGCCAGCAGCCGAGTACTAGCGGGAGAAGAGACCCAGTACTTC CASSRVLAGEETQYF TRBJ2-5 TRBV4-2 TRBD2
TGTGCCATCAGTGCGGGGGGTTGGGGTGAGCAGTTCTTC CAISAGGWGEQFF TRBJ2-1 TRBV10-3 TRBD2
TGTGCCAGCAGCTTGTGGAGAAATCAGCCCCAGCATTTT CASSLWRNQPQHF TRBJ1-5 TRBV5-6 NA
TGTGCCAGCAGCGTTGCCCCCTTTAAGGGGAATGAGCAGTTCTTC CASSVAPFKGNEQFF TRBJ2-1 TRBV9 NA
TGCGCCAGCAGCTTGGCCAATGTTGGCGCGGGCGAGCAGTACTTC CASSLANVGAGEQYF TRBJ2-7 TRBV5-1 NA
TGTGCCAGTAGTCTGGGCCCCTCCGAGCAGTACTTC CASSLGPSEQYF TRBJ2-7 TRBV19 NA
TGTGCCAGCAGCTTAGATTCCCTAGCGGGCGATGAGCAGTTCTTC CASSLDSLAGDEQFF TRBJ2-1 TRBV11-3 TRBD2
TGTGCCAGCAGCCGGACAGATGACTACGAGCAGTACTTC CASSRTDDYEQYF TRBJ2-7 TRBV11-3 NA
TGTGCCAGCAGCACCCGACAGGGGATGAGGTACAATGAGCAGTTCTTC CASSTRQGMRYNEQFF TRBJ2-1 TRBV7-2 TRBD1
TGTGCCAGCTCACCGGACAGGGGTTCGGGGATAAATCAGCCCCAGCATTTT CASSPDRGSGINQPQHF TRBJ1-5 TRBV18 TRBD1
TGTGCCAGCAGTTTTCCAGGAATCACCGGGGAGCTGTTTTTT CASSFPGITGELFF TRBJ2-2 TRBV6-5 NA